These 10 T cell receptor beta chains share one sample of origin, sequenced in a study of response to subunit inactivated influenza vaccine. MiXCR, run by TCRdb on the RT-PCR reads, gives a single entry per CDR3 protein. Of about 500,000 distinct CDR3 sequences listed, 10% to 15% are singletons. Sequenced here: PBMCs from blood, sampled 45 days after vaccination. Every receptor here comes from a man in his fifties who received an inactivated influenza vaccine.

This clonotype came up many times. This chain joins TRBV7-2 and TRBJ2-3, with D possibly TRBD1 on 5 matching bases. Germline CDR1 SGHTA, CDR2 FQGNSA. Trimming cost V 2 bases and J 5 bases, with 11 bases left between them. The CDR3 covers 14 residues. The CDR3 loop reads CASSLSRVKDTQYF. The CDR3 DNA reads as TGTGCCAGCAGCTTAAGCAGGGTGAAAGATACGCAGTATTTT.

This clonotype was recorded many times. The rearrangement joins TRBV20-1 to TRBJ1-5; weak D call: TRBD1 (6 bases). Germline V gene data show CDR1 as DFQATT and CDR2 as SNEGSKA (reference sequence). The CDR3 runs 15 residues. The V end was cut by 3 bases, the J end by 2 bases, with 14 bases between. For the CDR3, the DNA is TGCAGTGCTAGGACCCAGGGGAACGGCAATCAGCCCCAGCATTTT. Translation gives CSARTQGNGNQPQHF.

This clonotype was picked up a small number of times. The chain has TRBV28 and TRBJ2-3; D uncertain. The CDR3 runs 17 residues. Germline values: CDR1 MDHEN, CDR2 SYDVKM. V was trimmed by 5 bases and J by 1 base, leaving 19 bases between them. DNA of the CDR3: TGTGCCAGCAGTCTCTTTCTGCCTGGGGTGGGCACAGATACGCAGTATTTT. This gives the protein CASSLFLPGVGTDTQYF. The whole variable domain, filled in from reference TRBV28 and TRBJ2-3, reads DVKVTQSSRYLVKRTGEKVFLECVQDMDHENMFWYRQDPGLGLRLIYFSYDVKMKEKGDIPEGYSVSREKKERFSLILESASTNQTSMYLCASSLFLPGVGTDTQYFGPGTRLTVL.

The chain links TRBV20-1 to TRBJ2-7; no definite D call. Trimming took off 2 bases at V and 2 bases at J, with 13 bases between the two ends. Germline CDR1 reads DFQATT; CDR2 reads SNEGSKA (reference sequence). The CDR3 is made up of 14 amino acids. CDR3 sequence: CSARLARSAYEQYF. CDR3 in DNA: TGCAGTGCTAGATTGGCCAGATCAGCCTACGAGCAGTACTTC.

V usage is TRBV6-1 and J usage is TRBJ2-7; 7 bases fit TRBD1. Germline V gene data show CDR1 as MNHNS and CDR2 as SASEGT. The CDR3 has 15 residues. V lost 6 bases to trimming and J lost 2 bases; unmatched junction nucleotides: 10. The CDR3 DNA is TGTGCCAGCAGACCAGGACAGGCCTCTCCCTACGAGCAGTACTTC. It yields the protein CASRPGQASPYEQYF.

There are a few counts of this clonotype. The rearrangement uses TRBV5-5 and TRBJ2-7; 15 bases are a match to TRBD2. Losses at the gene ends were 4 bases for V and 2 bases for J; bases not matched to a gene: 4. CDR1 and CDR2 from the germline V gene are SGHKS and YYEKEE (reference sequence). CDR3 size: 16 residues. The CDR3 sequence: CASSHGLAGGTYEQYF. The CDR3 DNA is TGTGCCAGCAGCCACGGACTAGCGGGAGGGACCTACGAGCAGTACTTC.

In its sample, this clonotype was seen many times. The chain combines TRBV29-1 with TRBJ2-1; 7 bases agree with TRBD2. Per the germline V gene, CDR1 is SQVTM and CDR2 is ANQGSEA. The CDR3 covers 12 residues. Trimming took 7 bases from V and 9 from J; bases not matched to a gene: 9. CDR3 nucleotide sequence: TGCAGCGCTGGCGGGAGACGCACTGAGCAGTTCTTC. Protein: CSAGGRRTEQFF.

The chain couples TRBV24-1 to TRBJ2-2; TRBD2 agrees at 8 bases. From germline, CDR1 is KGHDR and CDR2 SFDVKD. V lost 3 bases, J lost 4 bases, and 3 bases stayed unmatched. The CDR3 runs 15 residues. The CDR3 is CATSDLAGRTGELFF. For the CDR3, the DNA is TGTGCCACCAGTGATCTAGCGGGCCGCACCGGGGAGCTGTTTTTT.

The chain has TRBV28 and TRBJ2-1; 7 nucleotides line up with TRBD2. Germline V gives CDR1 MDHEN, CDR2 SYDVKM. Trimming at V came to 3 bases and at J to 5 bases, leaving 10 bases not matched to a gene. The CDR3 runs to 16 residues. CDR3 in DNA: TGTGCCAGCAGTTTGTGGATGGCGGGAGCAAACAATGAGCAGTTCTTC. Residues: CASSLWMAGANNEQFF. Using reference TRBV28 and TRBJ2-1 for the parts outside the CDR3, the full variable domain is DVKVTQSSRYLVKRTGEKVFLECVQDMDHENMFWYRQDPGLGLRLIYFSYDVKMKEKGDIPEGYSVSREKKERFSLILESASTNQTSMYLCASSLWMAGANNEQFFGPGTRLTVL.

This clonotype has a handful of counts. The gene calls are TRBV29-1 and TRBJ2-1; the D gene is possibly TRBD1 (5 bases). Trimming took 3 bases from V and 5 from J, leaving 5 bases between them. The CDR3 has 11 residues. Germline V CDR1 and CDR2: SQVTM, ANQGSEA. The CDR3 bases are TGCAGCGTTGACAGGGACAATGAGCAGTTCTTC. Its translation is CSVDRDNEQFF.